This TCR beta chain was sequenced for a study of cytomegalovirus exposure and HLA in healthy donors. Notes on the study in general: Associated with HLA alleles at 0.05 false discovery rate in a later analysis were around 15,000 TCR beta sequences.

This clone was detected only a few times. Antigen unknown. The PCR contained 60 Vbeta and 13 Jbeta primers. The data were produced by immunoSEQ multiplex PCR, yet TCRdb's version contains in-frame clones alone and is incomplete. The sample includes over 100,000 clones, 70% to 80% seen only once; the top ten take about 1.5%. Germline CDR1 is LNHNV and CDR2 is YYDKDF (reference sequence). V was pared by 3 bases and J by 9 bases, with 12 bases of the junction left unmatched. The CDR3 covers 17 residues. This rearrangement joins TRBV15 to TRBJ2-1; 12 nucleotides align to TRBD2. The sequenced sample was PBMCs. The clonotype was recovered from a female donor in good health and CMV-seronegative. CDR3 in amino acids: CATSRAQTSGSSGEQFF. DNA for the CDR3: TGTGCCACCAGCAGGGCCCAGACTAGCGGGAGTTCGGGTGAGCAGTTCTTC.